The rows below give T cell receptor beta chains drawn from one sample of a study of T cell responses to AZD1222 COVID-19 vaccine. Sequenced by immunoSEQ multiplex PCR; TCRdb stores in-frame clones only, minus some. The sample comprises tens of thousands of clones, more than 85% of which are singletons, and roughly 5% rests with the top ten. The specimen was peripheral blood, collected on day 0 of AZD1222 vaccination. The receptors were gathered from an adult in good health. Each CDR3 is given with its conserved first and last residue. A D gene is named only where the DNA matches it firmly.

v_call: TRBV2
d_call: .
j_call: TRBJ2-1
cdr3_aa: CASSWRDNEQFF
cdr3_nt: TGTGCCAGCAGCTGGAGAGACAATGAGCAGTTCTTC

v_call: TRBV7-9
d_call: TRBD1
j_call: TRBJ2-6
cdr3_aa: CASSSGQYSGANVLTF
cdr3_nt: TGTGCCAGCAGCTCGGGACAGTACTCTGGGGCCAACGTCCTGACTTTC

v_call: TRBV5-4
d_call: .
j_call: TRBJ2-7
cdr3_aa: CASSRRGDEQYF
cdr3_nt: TGTGCCAGCAGCCGCAGGGGAGACGAGCAGTACTTC

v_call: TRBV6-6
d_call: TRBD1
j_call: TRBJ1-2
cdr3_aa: CASSSGGYGYTF
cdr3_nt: TGTGCCAGCAGTTCAGGGGGCTATGGCTACACCTTC

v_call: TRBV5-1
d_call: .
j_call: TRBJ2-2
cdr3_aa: CASSFTGELFF
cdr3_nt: TGCGCCAGCAGCTTTACCGGGGAGCTGTTTTTT

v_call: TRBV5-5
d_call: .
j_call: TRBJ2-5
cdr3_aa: CASKRGGVETQYF
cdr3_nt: TGTGCCAGCAAGAGGGGCGGGGTGGAGACCCAGTACTTC

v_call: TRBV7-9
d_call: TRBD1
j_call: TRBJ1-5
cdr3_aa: CASSSVGTGALDQPQHF
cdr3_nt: TGTGCCAGCAGCTCCGTTGGGACAGGGGCACTGGATCAGCCCCAGCATTTT

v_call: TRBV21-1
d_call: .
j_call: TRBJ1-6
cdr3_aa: CASSRNRENSPLHF
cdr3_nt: TGTGCCAGCAGCAGGAACAGGGAGAATTCACCCCTCCACTTT

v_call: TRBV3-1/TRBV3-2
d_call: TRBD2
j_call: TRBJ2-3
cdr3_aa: CASSQAGGAGYF
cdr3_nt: TGTGCCAGCAGCCAAGCCGGGGGGGCTGGGTATTTT

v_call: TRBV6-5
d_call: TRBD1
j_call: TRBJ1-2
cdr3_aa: CASRRDRANYGYTF
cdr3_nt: TGTGCCAGCAGACGGGACAGAGCTAACTATGGCTACACCTTC

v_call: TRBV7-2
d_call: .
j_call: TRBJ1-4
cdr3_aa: CASSFGGEKLFF
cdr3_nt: TGTGCCAGCAGCTTTGGAGGCGAAAAACTGTTTTTT

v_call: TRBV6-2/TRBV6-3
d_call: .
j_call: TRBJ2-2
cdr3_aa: CASSYSSRTYTGELFF
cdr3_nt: TGTGCCAGCAGTTACTCAAGCAGAACTTACACCGGGGAGCTGTTTTTT

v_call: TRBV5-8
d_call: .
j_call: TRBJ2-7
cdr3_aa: CASSRYHEGLYEQYF
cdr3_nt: TGTGCCAGCAGCCGCTACCACGAGGGGCTTTACGAGCAGTACTTC

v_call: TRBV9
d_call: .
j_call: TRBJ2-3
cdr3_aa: CASSAPHQGGGYTDTQYF
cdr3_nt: TGTGCCAGCAGCGCCCCTCACCAGGGGGGGGGCTACACAGATACGCAGTATTTT

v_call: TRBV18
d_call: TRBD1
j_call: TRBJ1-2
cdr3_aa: CASSPGQYYGYTF
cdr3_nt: TGTGCCAGCTCACCGGGACAGTACTATGGCTACACCTTC

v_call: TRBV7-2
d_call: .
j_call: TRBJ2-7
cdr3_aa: CASSLAGADYEQYF
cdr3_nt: TGTGCCAGCAGCTTAGCGGGGGCAGACTACGAGCAGTACTTC

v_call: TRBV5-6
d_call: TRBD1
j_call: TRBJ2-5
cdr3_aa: CASSWPGQLQETQYF
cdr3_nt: TGTGCCAGCAGCTGGCCGGGACAGCTTCAAGAGACCCAGTACTTC

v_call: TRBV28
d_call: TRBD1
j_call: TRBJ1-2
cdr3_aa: CASRKQGQGFGYTF
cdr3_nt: TGTGCCAGCAGGAAACAGGGACAGGGTTTTGGCTACACCTTC

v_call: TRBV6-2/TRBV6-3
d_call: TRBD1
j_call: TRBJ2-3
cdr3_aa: CASSWTGISTDTQYF
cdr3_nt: TGTGCCAGCAGTTGGACAGGGATTAGCACAGATACGCAGTATTTT

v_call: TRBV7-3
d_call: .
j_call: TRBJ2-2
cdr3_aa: CASSPRNTGELFF
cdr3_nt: TGTGCCAGCAGCCCCAGGAACACCGGGGAGCTGTTTTTT

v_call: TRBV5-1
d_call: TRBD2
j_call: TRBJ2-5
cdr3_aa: CASSLGIGEGETQYF
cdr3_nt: TGCGCCAGCAGCTTGGGAATAGGGGAGGGAGAGACCCAGTACTTC

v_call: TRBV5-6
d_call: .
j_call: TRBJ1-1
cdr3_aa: CASSLAGRVDTEAFF
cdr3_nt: TGTGCCAGCAGCTTGGCGGGCAGGGTTGACACTGAAGCTTTCTTT

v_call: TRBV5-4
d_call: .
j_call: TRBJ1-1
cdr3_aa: CASSFGPEAFF
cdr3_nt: TGTGCCAGCAGCTTCGGACCCGAAGCTTTCTTT

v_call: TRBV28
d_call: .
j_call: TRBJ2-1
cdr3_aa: CASSRTGGDEQFF
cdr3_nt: TGTGCCAGCAGTCGGACAGGCGGGGATGAGCAGTTCTTC

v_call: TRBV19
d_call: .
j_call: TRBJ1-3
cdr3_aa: CASSGDHTGNTIYF
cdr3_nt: TGTGCCAGTAGCGGGGATCACACTGGAAACACCATATATTTT

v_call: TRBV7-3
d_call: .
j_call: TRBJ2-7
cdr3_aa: CASSLTADGLYEQYF
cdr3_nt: TGTGCCAGCAGCTTAACGGCGGACGGGCTTTACGAGCAGTACTTC

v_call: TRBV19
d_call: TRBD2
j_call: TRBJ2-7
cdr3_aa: CASSIPSLAGAFYEQYF
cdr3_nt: TGTGCCAGTAGTATCCCCTCCCTAGCGGGGGCCTTCTACGAGCAGTACTTC

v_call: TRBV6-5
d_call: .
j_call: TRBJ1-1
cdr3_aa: CASNPPGGLNTEAFF
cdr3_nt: TGTGCCAGCAATCCACCGGGGGGCTTGAACACTGAAGCTTTCTTT

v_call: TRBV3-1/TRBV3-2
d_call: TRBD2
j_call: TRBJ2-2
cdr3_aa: CASSQGLATNTGELFF
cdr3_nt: TGTGCCAGCAGCCAAGGACTAGCTACGAACACCGGGGAGCTGTTTTTT

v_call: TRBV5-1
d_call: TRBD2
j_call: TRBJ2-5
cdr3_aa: CASSSGPSGAQETQYF
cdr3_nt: TGCGCCAGCAGCTCGGGCCCTAGCGGGGCCCAAGAGACCCAGTACTTC

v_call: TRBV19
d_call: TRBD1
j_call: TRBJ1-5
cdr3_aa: CASSDRGDYSNQPQHF
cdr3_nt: TGTGCCAGTAGCGACAGGGGGGATTATAGCAATCAGCCCCAGCATTTT

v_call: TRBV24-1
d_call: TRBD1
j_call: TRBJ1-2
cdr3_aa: CATSEQGDYGYTF
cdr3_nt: TGTGCCACCAGTGAACAGGGGGACTATGGCTACACCTTC

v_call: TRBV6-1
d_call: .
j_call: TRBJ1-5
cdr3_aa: CASSDADLRQPQHF
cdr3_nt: TGTGCCAGCAGTGATGCAGACCTTCGTCAGCCCCAGCATTTT

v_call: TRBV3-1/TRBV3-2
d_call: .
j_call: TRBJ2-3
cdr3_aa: CASSRRDALTDTQYF
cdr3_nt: TGTGCCAGCAGTCGTAGGGACGCCTTGACAGATACGCAGTATTTT

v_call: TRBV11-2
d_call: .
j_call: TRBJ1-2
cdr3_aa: CASSIASGRLSYTF
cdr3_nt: TGTGCCAGCAGCATTGCCTCTGGACGGCTCAGCTACACCTTC

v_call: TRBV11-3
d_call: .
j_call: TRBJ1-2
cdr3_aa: CASSFGGRGYTF
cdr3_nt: TGTGCCAGCAGCTTCGGGGGTAGGGGCTACACCTTC

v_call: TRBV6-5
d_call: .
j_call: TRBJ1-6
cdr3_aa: CASSFLGLGDSPLHF
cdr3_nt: TGTGCCAGCAGTTTCCTTGGACTGGGGGATTCACCCCTCCACTTT

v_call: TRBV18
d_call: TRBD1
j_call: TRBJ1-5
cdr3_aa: CASSHGTGDSNQPQHF
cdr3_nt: TGTGCCAGCTCACACGGGACAGGGGATAGCAATCAGCCCCAGCATTTT

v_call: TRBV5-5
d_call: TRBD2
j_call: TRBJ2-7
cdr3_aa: CASSLEAGGSYEQYF
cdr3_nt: TGTGCCAGCAGCTTAGAAGCGGGGGGGTCCTACGAGCAGTACTTC

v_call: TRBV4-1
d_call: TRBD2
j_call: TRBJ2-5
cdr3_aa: CASSRTSGGAETQYF
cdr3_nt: TGCGCCAGCAGCCGGACTAGCGGGGGGGCAGAGACCCAGTACTTC